Listed below are T cell receptor beta chains from one sample, sequenced in a study of CXCR3-negative and CXCR3-positive naive CD8 T cells. With the 5' RACE reads reprocessed, TCRdb shows one record per CDR3 protein and no DNA. The sample shows about 130,000 distinct CDR3 sequences, and 0.29% sits with its ten largest clones. The specimen was naive CXCR3- CD8+ T cells from blood. These receptors were obtained from a human donor in good health. Some clones in this sample may be carry-over from other donors' samples. CDR3s include the opening cysteine and the closing phenylalanine or tryptophan.

v_call: TRBV13; j_call: TRBJ1-1; cdr3_aa: CASSFQSSNTEAFF
v_call: TRBV28; j_call: TRBJ2-1; cdr3_aa: CASTHGTTRHYNEQFF
v_call: TRBV29-1; j_call: TRBJ2-1; cdr3_aa: CSVEDEIADPYNEQFF
v_call: TRBV21-1; j_call: TRBJ2-1; cdr3_aa: CASSPRDSGKFF
v_call: TRBV5-1; j_call: TRBJ2-7; cdr3_aa: CASSVRDSNTLGEQYF
v_call: TRBV12-3/TRBV12-4; j_call: TRBJ2-1; cdr3_aa: CASSSSQGAGNEQFF
v_call: TRBV28; j_call: TRBJ2-1; cdr3_aa: CASSTHVARDGEQFF
v_call: TRBV27; j_call: TRBJ2-7; cdr3_aa: CASSLRTGRDEQYF
v_call: TRBV5-1; j_call: TRBJ2-7; cdr3_aa: CASSYRGSPYEQYF
v_call: TRBV28; j_call: TRBJ2-7; cdr3_aa: CASSHLVKVGQYF
v_call: TRBV5-4; j_call: TRBJ1-1; cdr3_aa: CASSSGPGGTEAFF
v_call: TRBV7-9; j_call: TRBJ2-1; cdr3_aa: CASSSTGVPVF
v_call: TRBV18; j_call: TRBJ1-2; cdr3_aa: CASSPSGTGGLSPMDGYTF
v_call: TRBV9; j_call: TRBJ2-7; cdr3_aa: CASSSTSGDSYEQYF
v_call: TRBV7-9; j_call: TRBJ2-4; cdr3_aa: CASTGKRDTRNIQYF
v_call: TRBV3-1; j_call: TRBJ2-1; cdr3_aa: CASSQDGTSGGYSYNEQFF
v_call: TRBV9; j_call: TRBJ1-2; cdr3_aa: CASSVGPLGDRNF
v_call: TRBV5-1; j_call: TRBJ2-2; cdr3_aa: CASSLARRESTGELFF
v_call: TRBV12-3/TRBV12-4; j_call: TRBJ2-3; cdr3_aa: CASSDPTSGTTDTQYF
v_call: TRBV7-8; j_call: TRBJ2-3; cdr3_aa: CASSTLPPGTFGDTQYF
v_call: TRBV28; j_call: TRBJ1-4; cdr3_aa: CASSLSGTHEELFF
v_call: TRBV9; j_call: TRBJ2-1; cdr3_aa: CASSVHSGRSNEQFF
v_call: TRBV28; j_call: TRBJ1-5; cdr3_aa: CASSRTGWGANQPQHF
v_call: TRBV11-3; j_call: TRBJ2-1; cdr3_aa: CASSLDVGRGSYNEQFF
v_call: TRBV7-6; j_call: TRBJ2-1; cdr3_aa: CASSLVANNEQFF
v_call: TRBV9; j_call: TRBJ2-1; cdr3_aa: CASSGRADYTYNEQFF
v_call: TRBV4-1; j_call: TRBJ2-7; cdr3_aa: CASSQGQGTYEQYF
v_call: TRBV29-1; j_call: TRBJ2-3; cdr3_aa: CSVEGGDLRTDTQYF
v_call: TRBV7-3; j_call: TRBJ2-2; cdr3_aa: CASSPGTLPLSTLNTGELFF
v_call: TRBV28; j_call: TRBJ2-7; cdr3_aa: CASSFPSGGPYEQYF
v_call: TRBV7-9; j_call: TRBJ2-3; cdr3_aa: CASSHPAGAATADTQYF
v_call: TRBV10-1; j_call: TRBJ2-3; cdr3_aa: CASMLAGTDTQYF
v_call: TRBV29-1; j_call: TRBJ2-3; cdr3_aa: CSVSAVSTDTQYF
v_call: TRBV7-2; j_call: TRBJ1-3; cdr3_aa: CASSLAFTDSGNTIYF
v_call: TRBV7-9; j_call: TRBJ2-7; cdr3_aa: CASGPGYEQYF
v_call: TRBV4-2; j_call: TRBJ2-2; cdr3_aa: CASSPSWVTGELFF
v_call: TRBV5-1; j_call: TRBJ1-1; cdr3_aa: CASSLEGSEAFF
v_call: TRBV7-9; j_call: TRBJ1-2; cdr3_aa: CASTLVGYSNYGYTF